This T cell receptor (beta chain) was documented in a study of cytomegalovirus exposure and HLA in healthy donors. V shed 1 base and J shed 2 bases, with 14 bases lying between them. The CDR3 is 16 amino acids. Germline-derived CDR1 and CDR2 are KGHSY and FQNENV. Vbeta (60) and Jbeta (13) primers were used in the PCR. The repertoire was sequenced with immunoSEQ multiplex PCR; TCRdb's copy has only in-frame clones and lacks some. The table includes about 170,000 clones, 71% detected once. Source material: PBMCs. The chain has TRBV16 and TRBJ1-1; D is undetermined. The sequence derives from a girl aged 5-17 years in good health and CMV-seronegative. The CDR3 sequence is CASSQFRVGANTEAFF. The DNA for the CDR3 is TGTGCCAGCAGCCAATTTCGGGTCGGAGCTAACACTGAAGCTTTCTTT.